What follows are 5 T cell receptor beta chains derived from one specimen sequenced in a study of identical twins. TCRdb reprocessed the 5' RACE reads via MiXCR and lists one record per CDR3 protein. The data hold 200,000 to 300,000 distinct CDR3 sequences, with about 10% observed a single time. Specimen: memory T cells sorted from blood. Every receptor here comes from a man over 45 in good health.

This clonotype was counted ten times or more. CDR3 amino acids: CASRLQGSLLFF. CDR3 nucleotides: TGTGCCAGCAGGTTACAGGGGTCTTTGCTGTTTTTT. The V call is TRBV28, the J call TRBJ2-2; TRBD1 matches 7 bases. Trimming at V came to 6 bases and at J to 13 bases, leaving 8 bases not matched to a gene. This CDR3 region has 12 residues. The germline V gene encodes CDR1 MDHEN and CDR2 SYDVKM.

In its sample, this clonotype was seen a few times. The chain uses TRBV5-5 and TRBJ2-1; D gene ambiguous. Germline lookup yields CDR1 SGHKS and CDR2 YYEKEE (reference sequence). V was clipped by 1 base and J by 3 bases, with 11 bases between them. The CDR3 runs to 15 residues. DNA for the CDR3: TGTGCCAGCAGCTTGAGACCGTTGGACTACAATGAGCAGTTCTTC. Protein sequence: CASSLRPLDYNEQFF.

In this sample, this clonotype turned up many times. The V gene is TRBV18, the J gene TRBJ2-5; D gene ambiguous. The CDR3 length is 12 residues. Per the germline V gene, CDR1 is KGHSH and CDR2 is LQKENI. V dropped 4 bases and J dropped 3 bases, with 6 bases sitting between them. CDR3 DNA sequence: TGTGCCAGCTCACTAGACAAAGAGACCCAGTACTTC. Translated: CASSLDKETQYF.

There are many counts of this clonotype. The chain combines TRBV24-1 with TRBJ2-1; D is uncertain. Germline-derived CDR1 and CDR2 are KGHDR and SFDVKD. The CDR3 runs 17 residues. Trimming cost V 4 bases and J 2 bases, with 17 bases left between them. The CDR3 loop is CATSDLISSYTYNEQFF. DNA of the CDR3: TGTGCCACCAGTGACTTGATCTCAAGCTATACCTACAATGAGCAGTTCTTC.

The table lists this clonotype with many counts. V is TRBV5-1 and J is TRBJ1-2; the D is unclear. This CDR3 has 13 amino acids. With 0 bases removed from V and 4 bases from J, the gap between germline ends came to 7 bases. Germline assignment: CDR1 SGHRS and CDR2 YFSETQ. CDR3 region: CASSLATSYGYTF. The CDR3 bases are TGCGCCAGCAGCTTGGCCACAAGCTATGGCTACACCTTC.